The 21 T cell receptor beta chains listed next were all sequenced from one sample in a study of blood T cell repertoires in COVID-19. This table comes from immunoSEQ multiplex PCR, and its TCRdb copy is limited to in-frame clones, with some not included. This table has a few hundred thousand clones, about 87% appearing once. The sequenced material came from PBMCs or T cells enriched from blood (not recorded which). All receptors derive from a woman aged 50 to 60 who had recovered from COVID-19.

This clone was seen only once. The CDR3 region has the DNA TGTGCCAGCAGCGCACAACAGGGGGCGCGGGGCTACACCTTC. This codes for CASSAQQGARGYTF. This chain uses TRBV11-2 with TRBJ1-2; 9 nucleotides align to TRBD1. CDR3 length: 14 residues. In germline, CDR1 is SGHAT, CDR2 FQNNGV. V trimming: 5 bases; J trimming: 8 bases; junction bases outside the gene matches: 9.

This clone appeared a single time. The V gene is TRBV28, the J gene TRBJ1-2; 12 nucleotides agree with TRBD1. Germline V gene lookup returns CDR1 MDHEN and CDR2 SYDVKM. Trimming at V came to 3 bases and at J to 8 bases, leaving 7 bases not matched to a gene. The length of the CDR3 is 15 residues. The CDR3 DNA follows: TGTGCCAGCAGTTTGCGGGACAGGGGGCTGAAAGGCTACACCTTC. Encoded protein: CASSLRDRGLKGYTF.

This chain connects TRBV11-2 to TRBJ2-5; 7 nucleotides agree with TRBD2. V trimming: 5 bases; J trimming: 2 bases; junction bases outside the gene matches: 14. The CDR3 is 17 residues long. CDR1 and CDR2 from the germline V gene are SGHAT and FQNNGV. For the CDR3, the DNA is TGTGCCAGCAGCCCCAGGCAAGTGGCTAGCGGACAAGAGACCCAGTACTTC. Amino acid sequence: CASSPRQVASGQETQYF.

The chain couples TRBV7-3 to TRBJ2-2; weak D call: TRBD2 (5 bases). Germline V gives CDR1 SGHTA, CDR2 FQGTGA. The CDR3 is 14 amino acids. The ends were cut back, 3 bases at V and 5 bases at J, with 10 bases in the middle. CDR3 in amino acids: CASSFRGGTGELFF. The CDR3 DNA is TGTGCCAGCAGCTTTCGGGGTGGGACCGGGGAGCTGTTTTTT.

This chain links TRBV19 with TRBJ1-3; D uncertain. V lost 3 bases, J lost 0 bases, and 12 bases lay in between. Germline CDR1 LNHDA, CDR2 SQIVND (reference sequence). The CDR3 length is 16 residues. CDR3 nucleotides: TGTGCCAGTAGTATTCCAGGTGGAAGCTCTGGAAACACCATATATTTT. Its translation is CASSIPGGSSGNTIYF.

The chain uses TRBV28 and TRBJ2-3, with D unclear. Trimming removed 10 bases from V and 0 bases from J, with 2 bases in between. Germline assignment: CDR1 MDHEN and CDR2 SYDVKM. CDR3 length: 10 amino acids. DNA for the CDR3: TGTGCCACAAGCACAGATACGCAGTATTTT. Translation gives CATSTDTQYF.

This clone showed up just once. This rearrangement joins TRBV7-3 to TRBJ2-7; the D gene is possibly TRBD1 (7 bases). Germline CDR1 reads SGHTA; CDR2 reads FQGTGA. The germline V and J ends were trimmed by 5 bases and 5 bases, with 13 bases remaining between them. CDR3 length: 13 amino acids. This chain's CDR3 is CASSISRGDEQYF. The CDR3 nucleotides are TGTGCCAGCAGCATTAGCAGGGGGGACGAGCAGTACTTC.

The V and J genes are TRBV2 and TRBJ2-1; D perhaps matches TRBD2 (6 bases). There are 16 residues in the CDR3. Germline-derived CDR1 and CDR2 are SNHLY and FYNNEI. The V and J ends lost 5 bases and 0 bases respectively, with 14 bases between them. CDR3 in DNA: TGTGCCAGCAGTCTGCAAGCGGGTAACTCCTACAATGAGCAGTTCTTC. It translates to CASSLQAGNSYNEQFF.

This clone occurred once. V usage is TRBV27 and J usage is TRBJ1-2; 9 positions match TRBD1. The CDR3 runs 16 residues. The germline CDR1 and CDR2 sequences are MNHEY and SMNVEV (reference sequence). V lost 0 bases to trimming and J lost 7 bases; unmatched junction nucleotides: 9. This CDR3 is CASSLSHRDRVGGYTF. CDR3 DNA sequence: TGTGCCAGCAGTTTATCGCATCGGGACAGGGTTGGTGGCTACACCTTC.

This clone was observed a handful of times. This rearrangement joins TRBV2 to TRBJ2-2; D possibly corresponds to TRBD1 (5 bases). CDR3 size: 15 residues. Germline loops: CDR1 SNHLY, CDR2 FYNNEI. V was clipped by 5 bases and J by 6 bases, with 16 bases between them. The CDR3 nucleotides are TGTGCCAGCAGTATCCTGGACACCTCGGCCGGGGAGCTGTTTTTT. Translating gives CASSILDTSAGELFF.

This clone has a single count. The V gene is TRBV4-1, the J gene TRBJ2-1; 11 nucleotides align to TRBD2. The trim removed 2 bases at V and 4 bases at J, leaving 4 bases unmatched. The CDR3 loop spans 16 amino acids. Germline lookup yields CDR1 MGHRA and CDR2 YSYEKL. The CDR3 is CASSQRGTSGYNEQFF. The DNA for the CDR3 is TGCGCCAGCAGCCAAAGAGGGACTAGCGGATACAATGAGCAGTTCTTC.

The rearrangement links TRBV5-1 to TRBJ2-2, with D possibly matching TRBD1 (5 bases). Between the trimmed V and J ends, which lost 0 bases and 11 bases, there was a span of 8 bases. This CDR3 comprises 12 residues. The germline V gene encodes CDR1 SGHRS and CDR2 YFSETQ. CDR3 nucleotide sequence: TGCGCCAGCAGCTTGGGTAGGGGCGAGCTGTTTTTT. Protein: CASSLGRGELFF.

V gene TRBV20-1 combines with J gene TRBJ2-3; 10 bases map to TRBD2. Germline CDR1 is DFQATT and CDR2 is SNEGSKA (reference sequence). This CDR3 has 15 amino acids. Unmatched junction bases numbered 4, after V lost 3 bases and J lost 1 base. DNA for the CDR3: TGCAGTGCTAGTGGAGCGGGGGGGGGCACAGATACGCAGTATTTT. Its translation is CSASGAGGGTDTQYF.

This clone was counted only a few times. The chain couples TRBV15 to TRBJ1-6; no reliable D call. V lost 1 base and J lost 8, with 6 bases in between. The CDR3 consists of 13 residues. Per the germline V gene, CDR1 is LNHNV and CDR2 is YYDKDF (reference sequence). The CDR3 loop is CATSRVRDSPLHF. CDR3 DNA sequence: TGTGCCACCAGCAGAGTTCGGGATTCACCCCTCCACTTT. The variable domain in full, with the rest retrieved from reference TRBV15 and TRBJ1-6, is DAMVIQNPRYQVTQFGKPVTLSCSQTLNHNVMYWYQQKSSQAPKLLFHYYDKDFNNEADTPDNFQSRRPNTSFCFLDIRSPGLGDTAMYLCATSRVRDSPLHFGNGTRLTVT.

The chain couples TRBV18 to TRBJ2-1; 12 nucleotides line up with TRBD2. Germline CDR1 reads KGHSH; CDR2 reads LQKENI. This CDR3 spans 20 amino acids. The V segment lost 3 bases and the J segment 5 bases; nucleotides outside the gene matches: 17. CDR3 nucleotides: TGTGCCAGCTCACCCAGAATGACTAGCGGGAGCGGAGGCGCCGACAATGAGCAGTTCTTC. Its protein product is CASSPRMTSGSGGADNEQFF.

V is TRBV6-5 and J is TRBJ1-2; 7 nucleotides agree with TRBD1. The germline V gene encodes CDR1 MNHEY and CDR2 SVGAGI. The CDR3 spans 13 residues. With V trimmed by 0 bases and J by 8 bases, 3 bases remained unmatched. The CDR3 reads CASSYSTGTGYTF. In nucleotides, the CDR3 is TGTGCCAGCAGTTACTCGACAGGGACGGGCTACACCTTC.

Turning to this clone: This same CDR3 is encoded by further DNA sequences in the sample. The chain links TRBV5-1 to TRBJ1-3; no firm D call. The germline V and J ends were trimmed by 1 base and 4 bases, with 6 bases remaining between them. Germline V lookup: CDR1 SGHRS, CDR2 YFSETQ. The CDR3 runs to 13 residues. Written as DNA, the CDR3 is TGCGCCAGCAGCTTGACGGGGGGAAACACCATATATTTT. This gives the protein CASSLTGGNTIYF.

The chain has TRBV27 and TRBJ1-4; TRBD1 might be the D (5 bases). Germline CDR1 and CDR2: MNHEY and SMNVEV (reference sequence). Between the trimmed V and J ends, which lost 3 bases and 5 bases, there was a span of 13 bases. The CDR3 length is 15 residues. DNA of the CDR3: TGTGCCAGCAGTTTGGGGCGTGGGTTCAATGAAAAACTGTTTTTT. Protein product: CASSLGRGFNEKLFF.

The rearrangement links TRBV7-9 to TRBJ2-3; D may be TRBD2 (6 bases). Germline V gives CDR1 SEHNR, CDR2 FQNEAQ (reference sequence). The CDR3 has 12 amino acids. V lost 5 bases, J lost 6 bases, and 9 bases lay in between. CDR3 coding DNA: TGTGCCAGCAGCCCCCTAGCGGATACGCAGTATTTT. Amino acids: CASSPLADTQYF.

This chain connects TRBV15 to TRBJ2-7; TRBD1 is a possible D gene (6 bases). CDR1 LNHNV and CDR2 YYDKDF come from the germline V gene (reference sequence). V was cut by 1 base and J by 5 bases, with 9 bases left in between. The CDR3 is 13 amino acids. CDR3 coding DNA: TGTGCCACCAGCAGAGCAGGGGTCCACGAGCAGTACTTC. Translated, it gives CATSRAGVHEQYF.

The genes are TRBV2 and TRBJ1-2, with D unresolved. The CDR3 runs to 12 residues. Trimming took 6 bases from V and 7 from J, leaving 12 bases between them. The germline CDR1 and CDR2 sequences are SNHLY and FYNNEI. The CDR3 loop is CASSRLGSGYTF. CDR3 coding DNA: TGTGCCAGCAGCCGACTGGGGAGTGGCTACACCTTC.